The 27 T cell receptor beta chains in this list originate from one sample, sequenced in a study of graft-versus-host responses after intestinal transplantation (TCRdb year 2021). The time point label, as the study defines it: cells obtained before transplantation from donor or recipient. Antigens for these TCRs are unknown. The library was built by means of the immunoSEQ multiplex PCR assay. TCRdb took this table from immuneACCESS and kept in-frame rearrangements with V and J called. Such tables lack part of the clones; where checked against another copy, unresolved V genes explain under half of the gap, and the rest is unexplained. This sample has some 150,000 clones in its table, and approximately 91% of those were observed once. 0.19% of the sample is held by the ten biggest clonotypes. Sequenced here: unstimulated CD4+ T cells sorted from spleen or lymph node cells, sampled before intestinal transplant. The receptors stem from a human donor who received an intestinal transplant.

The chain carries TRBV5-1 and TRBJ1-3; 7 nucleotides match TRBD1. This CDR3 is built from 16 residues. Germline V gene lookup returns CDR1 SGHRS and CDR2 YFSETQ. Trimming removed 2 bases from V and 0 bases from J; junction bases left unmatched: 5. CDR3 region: CASSLPGGNSGNTIYF. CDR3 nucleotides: TGCGCCAGCAGCTTACCAGGGGGGAACTCTGGAAACACCATATATTTT.

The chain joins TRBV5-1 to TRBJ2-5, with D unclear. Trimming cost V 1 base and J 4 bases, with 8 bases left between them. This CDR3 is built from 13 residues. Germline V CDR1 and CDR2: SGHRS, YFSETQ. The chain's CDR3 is CASSLTLGETQYF. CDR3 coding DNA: TGCGCCAGCAGCTTGACGTTGGGAGAGACCCAGTACTTC.

The CDR3 spells CASSLRWGTDTQYF. For the CDR3, the DNA is TGTGCCAGTAGTTTAAGGTGGGGCACAGATACGCAGTATTTT. The chain joins TRBV19 to TRBJ2-3; D is ambiguous. Germline lookup yields CDR1 LNHDA and CDR2 SQIVND (reference sequence). This CDR3 has 14 amino acids. Trimming removed 5 bases from V and 1 base from J, with 10 bases in between.

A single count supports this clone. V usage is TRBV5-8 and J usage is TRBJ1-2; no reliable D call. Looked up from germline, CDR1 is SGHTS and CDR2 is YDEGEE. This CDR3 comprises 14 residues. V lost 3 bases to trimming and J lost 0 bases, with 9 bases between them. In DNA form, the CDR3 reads TGTGCCAGCAGCTCGATTTCAGCTAACTATGGCTACACCTTC. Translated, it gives CASSSISANYGYTF.

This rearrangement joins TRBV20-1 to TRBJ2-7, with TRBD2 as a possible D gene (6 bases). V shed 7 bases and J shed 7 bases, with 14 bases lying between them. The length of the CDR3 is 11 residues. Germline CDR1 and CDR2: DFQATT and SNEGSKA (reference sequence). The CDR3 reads CSGGLIMEQYF. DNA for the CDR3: TGCAGTGGGGGACTTATAATGGAGCAGTACTTC.

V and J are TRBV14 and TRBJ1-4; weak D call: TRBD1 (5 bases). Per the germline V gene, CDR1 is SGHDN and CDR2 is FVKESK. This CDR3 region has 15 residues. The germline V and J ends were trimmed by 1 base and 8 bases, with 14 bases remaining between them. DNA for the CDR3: TGTGCCAGCAGCCAAGTTGGCAGGGACGGAGAAAAACTGTTTTTT. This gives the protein CASSQVGRDGEKLFF.

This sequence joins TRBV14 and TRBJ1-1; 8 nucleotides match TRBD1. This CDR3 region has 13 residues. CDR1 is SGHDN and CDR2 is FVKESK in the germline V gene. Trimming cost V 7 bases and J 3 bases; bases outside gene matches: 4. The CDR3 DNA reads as TGTGCCAGCAACCCGACAGGGGACACTGAAGCTTTCTTT. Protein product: CASNPTGDTEAFF.

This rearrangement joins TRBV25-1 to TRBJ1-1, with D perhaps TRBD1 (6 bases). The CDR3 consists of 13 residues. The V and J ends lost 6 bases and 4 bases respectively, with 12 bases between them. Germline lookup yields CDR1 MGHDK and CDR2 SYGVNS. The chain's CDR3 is CASRATQGTEAFF. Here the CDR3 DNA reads TGTGCCAGCAGGGCCACACAGGGCACTGAAGCTTTCTTT.

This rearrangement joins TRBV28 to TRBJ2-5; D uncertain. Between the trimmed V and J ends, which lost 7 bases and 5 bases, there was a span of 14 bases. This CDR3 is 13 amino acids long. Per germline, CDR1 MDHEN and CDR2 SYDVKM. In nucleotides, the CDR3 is TGTGCCAGCACCTTGGCCGGACGCGAGACCCAGTACTTC. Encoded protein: CASTLAGRETQYF.

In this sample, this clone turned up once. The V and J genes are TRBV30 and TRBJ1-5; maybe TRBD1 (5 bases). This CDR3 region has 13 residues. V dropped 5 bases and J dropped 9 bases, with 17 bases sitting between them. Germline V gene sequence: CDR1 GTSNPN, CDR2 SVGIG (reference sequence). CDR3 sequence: CAWSSGDPGPQHF. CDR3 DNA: TGTGCCTGGTCCTCGGGGGACCCAGGGCCCCAGCATTTT.

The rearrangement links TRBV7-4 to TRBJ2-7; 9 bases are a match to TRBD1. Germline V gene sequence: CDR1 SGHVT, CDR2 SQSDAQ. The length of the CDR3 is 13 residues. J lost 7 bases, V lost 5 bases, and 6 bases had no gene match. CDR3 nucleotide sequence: TGTGCCAGCAGCCGGGACAGGGTGGAGGAGCAGTACTTC. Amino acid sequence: CASSRDRVEEQYF. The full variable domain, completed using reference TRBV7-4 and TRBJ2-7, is GAGVSQSPRYKVAKRGRDVALRCDSISGHVTLYWYRQTLGQGSEVLTYSQSDAQRDKSGRPSGRFSAERPERSVSTLKIQRTEQGDSAVYLCASSRDRVEEQYFGPGTRLTVT.

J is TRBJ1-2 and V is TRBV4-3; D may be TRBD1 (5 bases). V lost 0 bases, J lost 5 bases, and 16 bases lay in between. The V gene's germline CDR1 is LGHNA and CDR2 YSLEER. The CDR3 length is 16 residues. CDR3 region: CASSQEATGIIYGYTF. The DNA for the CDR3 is TGCGCCAGCAGCCAAGAAGCAACAGGCATCATTTATGGCTACACCTTC.

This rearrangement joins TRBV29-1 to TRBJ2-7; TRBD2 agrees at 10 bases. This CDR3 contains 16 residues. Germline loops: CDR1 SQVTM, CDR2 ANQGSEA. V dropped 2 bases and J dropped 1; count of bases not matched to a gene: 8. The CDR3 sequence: CSVEHLTSGPSYEQYF. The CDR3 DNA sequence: TGCAGCGTTGAACATTTGACTAGCGGGCCTTCCTACGAGCAGTACTTC.

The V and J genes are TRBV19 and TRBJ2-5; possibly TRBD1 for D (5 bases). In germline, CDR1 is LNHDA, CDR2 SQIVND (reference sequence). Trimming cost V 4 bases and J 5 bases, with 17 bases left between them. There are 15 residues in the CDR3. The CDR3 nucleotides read TGTGCCAGTAGTACAGGCTTACAGGTCCGGGAGACCCAGTACTTC. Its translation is CASSTGLQVRETQYF.

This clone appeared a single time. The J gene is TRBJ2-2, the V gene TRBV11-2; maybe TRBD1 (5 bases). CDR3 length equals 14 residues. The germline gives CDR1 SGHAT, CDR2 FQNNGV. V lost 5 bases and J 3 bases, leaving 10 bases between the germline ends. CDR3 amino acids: CASSPAGYTGELFF. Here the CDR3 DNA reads TGTGCCAGCAGCCCAGCAGGGTACACCGGGGAGCTGTTTTTT. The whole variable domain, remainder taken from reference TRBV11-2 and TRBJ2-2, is EAGVAQSPRYKIIEKRQSVAFWCNPISGHATLYWYQQILGQGPKLLIQFQNNGVVDDSQLPKDRFSAERLKGVDSTLKIQPAKLEDSAVYLCASSPAGYTGELFFGEGSRLTVL.

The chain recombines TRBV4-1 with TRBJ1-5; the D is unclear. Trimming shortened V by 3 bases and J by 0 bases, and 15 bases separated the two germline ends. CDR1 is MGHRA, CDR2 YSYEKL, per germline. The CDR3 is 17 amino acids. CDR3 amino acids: CASSHAPREPSNQPQHF. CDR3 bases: TGCGCCAGCAGCCATGCCCCTAGGGAGCCTAGCAATCAGCCCCAGCATTTT.

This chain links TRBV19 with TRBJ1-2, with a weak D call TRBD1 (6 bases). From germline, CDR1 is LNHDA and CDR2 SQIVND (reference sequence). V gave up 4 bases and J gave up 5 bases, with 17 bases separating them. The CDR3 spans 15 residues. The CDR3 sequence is CASSKTSGQLYGYTF. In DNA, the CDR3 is TGTGCCAGTAGTAAGACCTCCGGACAGTTATATGGCTACACCTTC.

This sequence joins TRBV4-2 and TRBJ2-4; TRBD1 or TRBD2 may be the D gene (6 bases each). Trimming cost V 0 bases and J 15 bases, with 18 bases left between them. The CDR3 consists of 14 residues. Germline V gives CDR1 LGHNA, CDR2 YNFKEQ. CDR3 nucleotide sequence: TGTGCCAGCAGCCAAGATTACGGCAGGGGAGGTCCGTACTTC. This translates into CASSQDYGRGGPYF.

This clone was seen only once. CDR3 sequence reads: CASQRTGKYEQYF. The CDR3 DNA is TGTGCCAGCCAACGGACAGGGAAGTACGAGCAGTACTTC. V usage is TRBV6-5 and J usage is TRBJ2-7; 8 bases align to TRBD1. With 8 bases clipped from V and 4 bases from J, the junction kept 7 bases outside the gene matches. From germline, CDR1 is MNHEY and CDR2 SVGAGI. CDR3 length: 13 amino acids.

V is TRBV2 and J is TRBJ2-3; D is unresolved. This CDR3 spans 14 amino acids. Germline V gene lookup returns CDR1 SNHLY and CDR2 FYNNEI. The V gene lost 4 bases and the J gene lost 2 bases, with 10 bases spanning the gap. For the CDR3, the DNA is TGTGCCAGCAGTGTTGGTCCCCTCACAGATACGCAGTATTTT. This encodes CASSVGPLTDTQYF.

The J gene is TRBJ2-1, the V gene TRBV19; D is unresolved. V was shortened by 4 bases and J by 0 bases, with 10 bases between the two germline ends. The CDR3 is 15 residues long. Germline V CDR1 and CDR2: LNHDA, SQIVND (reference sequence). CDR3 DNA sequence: TGTGCCAGTAGTAACTTTTTAAGCTCCTACAATGAGCAGTTCTTC. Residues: CASSNFLSSYNEQFF.

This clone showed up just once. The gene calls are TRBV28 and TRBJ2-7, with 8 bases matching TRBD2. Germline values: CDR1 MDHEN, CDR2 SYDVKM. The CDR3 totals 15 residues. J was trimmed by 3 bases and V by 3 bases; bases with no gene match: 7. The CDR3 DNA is TGTGCCAGCAGTTTTCTCGTAGCGGGATTCTACGAGCAGTACTTC. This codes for CASSFLVAGFYEQYF.

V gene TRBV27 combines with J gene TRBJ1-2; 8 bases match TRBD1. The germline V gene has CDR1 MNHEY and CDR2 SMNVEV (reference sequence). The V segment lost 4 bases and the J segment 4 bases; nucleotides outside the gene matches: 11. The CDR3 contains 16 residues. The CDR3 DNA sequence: TGTGCCAGCAGTTACTCCGGGACAGGAAGTTTCTATGGCTACACCTTC. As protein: CASSYSGTGSFYGYTF.

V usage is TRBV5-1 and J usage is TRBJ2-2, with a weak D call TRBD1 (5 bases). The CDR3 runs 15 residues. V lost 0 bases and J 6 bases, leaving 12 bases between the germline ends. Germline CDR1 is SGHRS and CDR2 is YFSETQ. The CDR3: CASSLAPIGAGELFF. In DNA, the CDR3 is TGCGCCAGCAGCTTGGCCCCCATAGGGGCCGGGGAGCTGTTTTTT.

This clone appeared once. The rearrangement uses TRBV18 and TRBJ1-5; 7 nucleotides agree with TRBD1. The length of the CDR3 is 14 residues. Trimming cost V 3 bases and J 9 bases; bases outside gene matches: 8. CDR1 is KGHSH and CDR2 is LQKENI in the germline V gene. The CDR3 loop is CASSPGTDSRPQHF. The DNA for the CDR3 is TGTGCCAGCTCACCCGGGACAGACTCCAGGCCCCAGCATTTT. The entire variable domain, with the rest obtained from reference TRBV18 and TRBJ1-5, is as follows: NAGVMQNPRHLVRRRGQEARLRCSPMKGHSHVYWYRQLPEEGLKFMVYLQKENIIDESGMPKERFSAEFPKEGPSILRIQQVVRGDSAAYFCASSPGTDSRPQHFGDGTRLSIL.

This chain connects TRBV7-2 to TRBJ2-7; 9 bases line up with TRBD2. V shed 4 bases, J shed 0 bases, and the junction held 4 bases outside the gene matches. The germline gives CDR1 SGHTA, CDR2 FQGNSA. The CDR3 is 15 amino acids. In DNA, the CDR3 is TGTGCCAGCAGCTCTAGACTAGCGGCCTCCTACGAGCAGTACTTC. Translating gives CASSSRLAASYEQYF.

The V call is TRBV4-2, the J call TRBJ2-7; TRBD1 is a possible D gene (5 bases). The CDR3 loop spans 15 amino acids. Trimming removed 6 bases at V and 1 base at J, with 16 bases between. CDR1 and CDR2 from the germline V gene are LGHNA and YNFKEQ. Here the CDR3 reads CASRRTGEISYEQYF. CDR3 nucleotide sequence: TGTGCCAGCAGGAGAACAGGCGAAATATCCTACGAGCAGTACTTC.